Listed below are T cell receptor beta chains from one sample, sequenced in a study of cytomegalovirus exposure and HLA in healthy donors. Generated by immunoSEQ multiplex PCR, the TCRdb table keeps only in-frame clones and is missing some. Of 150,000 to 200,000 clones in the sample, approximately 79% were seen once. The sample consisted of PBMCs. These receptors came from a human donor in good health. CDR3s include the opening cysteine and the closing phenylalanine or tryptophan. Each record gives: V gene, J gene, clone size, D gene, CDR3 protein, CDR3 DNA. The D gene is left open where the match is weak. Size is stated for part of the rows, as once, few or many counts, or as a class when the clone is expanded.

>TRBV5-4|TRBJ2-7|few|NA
CASSRSGVHLIEQYF
TGTGCCAGCAGCCGAAGCGGAGTTCACCTCATTGAGCAGTACTTC
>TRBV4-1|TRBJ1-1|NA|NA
CASSQVRGNTEAFF
TGCGCCAGCAGCCAAGTCAGGGGGAACACTGAAGCTTTCTTT
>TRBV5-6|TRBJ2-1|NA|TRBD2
CASSLALRGGLDEQFF
TGTGCCAGCAGCTTGGCCCTCCGGGGGGGCCTGGATGAGCAGTTCTTC
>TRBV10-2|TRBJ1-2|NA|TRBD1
CASRPEQGADADGYTF
TGCGCCAGCAGGCCAGAGCAGGGGGCGGACGCGGATGGCTACACCTTC
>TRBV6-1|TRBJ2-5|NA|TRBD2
CASSEVAGGPRETQYF
TGTGCCAGCAGTGAAGTCGCGGGGGGGCCTCGAGAGACCCAGTACTTC
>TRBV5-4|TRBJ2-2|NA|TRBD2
CASSWTSANTGELFF
TGTGCCAGCAGCTGGACTAGCGCGAACACCGGGGAGCTGTTTTTT
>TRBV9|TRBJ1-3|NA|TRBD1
CASSVVQGVIENTIYF
TGTGCCAGCAGCGTAGTGCAGGGGGTTATTGAAAACACCATATATTTT
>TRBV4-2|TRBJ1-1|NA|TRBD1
CASSPVGEDRAEAFF
TGTGCCAGCAGCCCCGTAGGAGAAGACAGGGCTGAAGCTTTCTTT
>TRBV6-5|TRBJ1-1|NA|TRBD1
CASSYGTGGTEAFF
TGTGCCAGCAGTTACGGAACAGGGGGCACTGAAGCTTTCTTT
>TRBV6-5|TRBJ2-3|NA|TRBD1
CASSLDRDTDTQYF
TGTGCCAGCAGTTTGGACAGGGACACAGATACGCAGTATTTT
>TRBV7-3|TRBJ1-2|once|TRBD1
CASSPGGANYGYTF
TGTGCCAGCAGCCCAGGGGGCGCTAACTATGGCTACACCTTC
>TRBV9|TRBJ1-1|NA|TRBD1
CASSANRGDTEAFF
TGTGCCAGCAGCGCCAACAGGGGGGACACTGAAGCTTTCTTT
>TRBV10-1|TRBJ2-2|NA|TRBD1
CASSPTRGPGGELFF
TGCGCCAGCAGTCCTACAAGGGGGCCTGGCGGGGAGCTGTTTTTT
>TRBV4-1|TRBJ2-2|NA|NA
CASSQGWRGELFF
TGCGCCAGCAGCCAAGGGTGGAGGGGGGAGCTGTTTTTT
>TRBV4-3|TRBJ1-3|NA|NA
CASSRSTRDISGNTIYF
TGCGCCAGCAGCCGCTCGACCCGGGACATCTCTGGAAACACCATATATTTT